The T cell receptor beta chain described here comes from a study of T cells after yellow fever vaccination. TCRdb called the 5' RACE reads again in MiXCR, with one record for every CDR3 protein. The sample records a few hundred thousand distinct CDR3 sequences, around 6.8% being singletons. The CDR3 is made up of 15 amino acids. V gave up 3 bases and J gave up 5 bases, with 16 bases separating them. CDR1 and CDR2 from the germline V gene are SEHNR and FQNEAQ (reference sequence). Concerning this clonotype: This may arise from a read error, as a much more abundant clone is one base away.

Specimen: PBMCs, collected about 49 days after the first yellow fever vaccination. The source is a man aged 18-30 years who received the YFV17D yellow fever vaccine. The chain uses TRBV7-9 and TRBJ2-5; the D gene is possibly TRBD2 (5 bases). CDR3 loop: CASSFTAVVAETQYF. In nucleotides, the CDR3 is TGTGCCAGCAGCTTTACAGCGGTGGTGGCGGAGACCCAGTACTTC.